The 19 T cell receptor beta chains listed next were all sequenced from one sample in a study of PD-1 blockade in classical Hodgkin lymphoma. Time point given: newly diagnosed, previously untreated cHL patient sample. With magnetic negative selection, CD4+ T cells were purified from PBMCs that had been thawed. Produced via immunoSEQ multiplex PCR; TCRdb's table is partial and in-frame only. This table holds just under 20,000 clones, over 75% found once. The sample taken for sequencing was CD4+ T cells from blood. These receptors all stem from a human donor with classical Hodgkin lymphoma.

This sequence joins TRBV11-2 and TRBJ2-1; the D gene is possibly TRBD2 (6 bases). Germline loops: CDR1 SGHAT, CDR2 FQNNGV. This CDR3 spans 16 amino acids. V lost 8 bases and J 3 bases, leaving 20 bases between the germline ends. As DNA, the CDR3 is TGTGCCAGCTTAGGGCCCGGGAGAATCGACTACAATGAGCAGTTCTTC. It encodes CASLGPGRIDYNEQFF.

The chain employs TRBV6-1 and TRBJ2-3; 9 bases map to TRBD1. This CDR3 has 14 residues. The germline V gene encodes CDR1 MNHNS and CDR2 SASEGT. With V trimmed by 10 bases and J by 6 bases, 11 bases remained unmatched. CDR3 residues: CATSERDRADTQYF. CDR3 DNA sequence: TGTGCCACCTCCGAAAGGGACAGGGCTGATACGCAGTATTTT.

For the CDR3, the DNA is TGTGCCAGCAGTGAATGGGCCTACAATCAGCCCCAGCATTTT. Encoded protein: CASSEWAYNQPQHF. This chain connects TRBV6-1 to TRBJ1-5; D remains unclear. CDR1 MNHNS and CDR2 SASEGT come from the germline V gene. This CDR3 is 14 amino acids long. Trimming removed 2 bases at V and 3 bases at J, with 8 bases between.

The chain joins TRBV28 to TRBJ2-1, with 7 nucleotides matching TRBD2. CDR3 length: 22 residues. Germline lookup yields CDR1 MDHEN and CDR2 SYDVKM. V gave up 9 bases and J gave up 4 bases; unmatched junction bases: 33. As DNA, the CDR3 is TGTGCCAGGAACCAACTGCTTAAGGCGACCGGGAGGTCGGCGGTCGAATACAATGAGCAGTTCTTC. The encoded protein is CARNQLLKATGRSAVEYNEQFF.

The gene calls are TRBV9 and TRBJ1-2, with 9 nucleotides matching TRBD1. The germline V gene has CDR1 SGDLS and CDR2 YYNGEE. V was clipped by 0 bases and J by 0 bases; unmatched bases: 6. This CDR3 spans 17 amino acids. CDR3: CASSVGPGQGANYGYTF. DNA of the CDR3: TGTGCCAGCAGCGTAGGACCGGGACAGGGAGCTAACTATGGCTACACCTTC. The full variable domain, in which reference TRBV9 and TRBJ1-2 provide the parts outside the CDR3, is DSGVTQTPKHLITATGQRVTLRCSPRSGDLSVYWYQQSLDQGLQFLIQYYNGEERAKGNILERFSAQQFPDLHSELNLSSLELGDSALYFCASSVGPGQGANYGYTFGSGTRLTVV.

V is TRBV25-1 and J is TRBJ2-5; D gene unclear. V was cut by 4 bases and J by 7 bases, with 10 bases left in between. This CDR3 contains 12 residues. CDR1 and CDR2 (germline): MGHDK, SYGVNS. CDR3 sequence: CASSGETSTQYF. In DNA form, the CDR3 reads TGTGCCAGCAGTGGCGAAACATCGACCCAGTACTTC.

This clone came up once. V gene TRBV5-1 combines with J gene TRBJ2-7, with TRBD1 matching 8 bases. In germline, CDR1 is SGHRS, CDR2 YFSETQ. After removal of 3 bases from V and 2 bases from J, the junction contained 7 bases not matched to a gene. This CDR3 spans 15 amino acids. In DNA form, the CDR3 reads TGCGCCAGCAGCTCCGGACAGGGACATCCCTACGAGCAGTACTTC. Translated, it gives CASSSGQGHPYEQYF.

This clone showed up just once. The rearrangement joins TRBV6-4 to TRBJ1-2, with TRBD1 as a possible D gene (5 bases). The ends were cut back, 3 bases at V and 4 bases at J, with 12 bases in the middle. Per germline, CDR1 MRHNA and CDR2 SNTAGT. This CDR3 spans 14 amino acids. CDR3 region: CASSEGPSSYGYTF. DNA of the CDR3: TGTGCCAGCAGTGAGGGGCCCTCCAGCTATGGCTACACCTTC.

This clone came up once. CDR3 residues: CASTGVWQGNQPQHF. The CDR3 region has the DNA TGTGCCAGCACCGGTGTCTGGCAGGGGAATCAGCCCCAGCATTTT. V is TRBV6-5 and J is TRBJ1-5; a possible D gene is TRBD1 (6 bases). CDR3 length: 15 residues. Per germline, CDR1 MNHEY and CDR2 SVGAGI. V was pared by 7 bases and J by 4 bases, with 17 bases between.

The CDR3 sequence: CASSFRTGRPGANVLTF. CDR3 in DNA: TGTGCCAGCAGCTTCCGGACAGGACGCCCTGGGGCCAACGTCCTGACTTTC. V gene TRBV7-2 combines with J gene TRBJ2-6, with 7 bases matching TRBD1. CDR3 length equals 17 residues. The germline V gene encodes CDR1 SGHTA and CDR2 FQGNSA. Germline trimming cut 3 bases from V and 2 bases from J; bases unmatched to any gene: 7.

V is TRBV10-1 and J is TRBJ2-2; D is unclear. CDR3 length: 12 residues. CDR1 and CDR2 (germline): WNHNN, SYGVQD (reference sequence). Trimming removed 6 bases from V and 6 bases from J, with 8 bases in between. CDR3 in DNA: TGCGCCAGCAGGACAACCTCCGGGGAGCTGTTTTTT. It encodes CASRTTSGELFF.

The rearrangement uses TRBV2 and TRBJ1-2, with D unclear. This CDR3 has 11 amino acids. The germline V gene encodes CDR1 SNHLY and CDR2 FYNNEI. The V end was cut by 0 bases, the J end by 12 bases, with 8 bases between. The chain's CDR3 is CASSEALGNTF. The CDR3 DNA sequence: TGTGCCAGCAGTGAAGCGCTAGGCAACACCTTC.

The J gene is TRBJ2-7, the V gene TRBV28; D is unresolved. In germline, CDR1 is MDHEN, CDR2 SYDVKM. This CDR3 comprises 12 residues. V was clipped by 5 bases and J by 3 bases, with 8 bases between them. The CDR3 DNA sequence: TGTGCCAGCAGTCCACCGGGCTACGAGCAGTACTTC. Its translation: CASSPPGYEQYF.

V gene TRBV28 combines with J gene TRBJ1-2; perhaps TRBD1 as D (5 bases). The ends were cut back, 5 bases at V and 4 bases at J, with 8 bases in the middle. CDR3 length: 12 residues. CDR1 is MDHEN and CDR2 is SYDVKM in the germline V gene. In DNA, the CDR3 is TGTGCCAGCAGTGCCCAGGGCTATGGCTACACCTTC. Protein: CASSAQGYGYTF.

The gene calls are TRBV10-3 and TRBJ2-1; 7 positions agree with TRBD2. There are 14 residues in the CDR3. The junction had 7 bases not matched to a gene; V was cut back by 6 bases and J by 5 bases. Germline CDR1 is ENHRY and CDR2 is SYGVKD. The CDR3 spells CAIRDGTINNEQFF. The CDR3 DNA reads TGTGCCATCAGGGACGGGACTATCAACAATGAGCAGTTCTTC.

The chain joins TRBV7-9 to TRBJ2-3, with a weak D call TRBD1 (6 bases). Looked up from germline, CDR1 is SEHNR and CDR2 is FQNEAQ (reference sequence). V gave up 1 base and J gave up 4 bases, with 12 bases separating them. This CDR3 region has 15 residues. This chain's CDR3 is CASSLETGWSDTQYF. For the CDR3, the DNA is TGTGCCAGCAGCTTAGAAACAGGGTGGTCAGATACGCAGTATTTT.

V is TRBV5-1 and J is TRBJ2-5; D might be TRBD1 (6 bases). V dropped 0 bases and J dropped 5 bases, with 14 bases sitting between them. The CDR3 is 15 residues long. CDR1 and CDR2 from the germline V gene are SGHRS and YFSETQ. The CDR3 spells CASSLAAGVKETQYF. The CDR3 DNA reads TGCGCCAGCAGCTTGGCGGCAGGGGTTAAGGAGACCCAGTACTTC. The whole variable domain, remainder taken from reference TRBV5-1 and TRBJ2-5, is KAGVTQTPRYLIKTRGQQVTLSCSPISGHRSVSWYQQTPGQGLQFLFEYFSETQRNKGNFPGRFSGRQFSNSRSEMNVSTLELGDSALYLCASSLAAGVKETQYFGPGTRLLVL.

This rearrangement joins TRBV19 to TRBJ2-2; the D gene is possibly TRBD1 (5 bases). The V end was cut by 1 base, the J end by 7 bases, with 16 bases between. Germline values: CDR1 LNHDA, CDR2 SQIVND (reference sequence). The CDR3 consists of 16 residues. CDR3: CASSIAGQGPDGELFF. CDR3 DNA sequence: TGTGCCAGTAGTATAGCGGGCCAGGGCCCCGACGGGGAGCTGTTTTTT.

CDR3 region: CASIGREYEQFF. The CDR3 DNA follows: TGTGCCAGCATAGGGCGGGAGTATGAGCAGTTCTTC. The chain combines TRBV11-2 with TRBJ2-1, with 7 bases matching TRBD2. CDR1 and CDR2 from the germline V gene are SGHAT and FQNNGV. V lost 7 bases to trimming and J lost 8 bases; unmatched junction nucleotides: 5. The CDR3 extends over 12 amino acids.